This T cell receptor beta chain was sequenced for a study of OX40 agonist ivuxolimab in advanced cancers. About the study: Every 2 weeks, patients received ivuxolimab intravenously, dosed at 0.01 to 10 mg/kg. The group had a mean age of about 60 years, ranged from about 23 to 79, and was 82.7% male.

Autoimmune disease history or systemic immunosuppression led to patients being barred. Patients had blood sampled at baseline and again on cycle 4 day 1 and cycle 7 day 1. Measured with immunoSEQ multiplex PCR; TCRdb has only the in-frame clones, and not every one. The sample consists of 70,000 or so clones, 70% to 90% of them appearing once. The count of this clone is one. Germline V gives CDR1 SGHVS, CDR2 FNYEAQ. V lost 1 base and J lost 2, with 13 bases in between. The CDR3 is made up of 16 amino acids. This chain links TRBV7-6 with TRBJ2-3; D not certain. The source material was CD4+ or CD8+ T cells sorted from blood, sampled in a trial of the OX40 agonist ivuxolimab. The clonotype comes from an adult with an advanced solid tumor such as melanoma, head and neck, liver or kidney cancer. As DNA, the CDR3 is TGTGCCAGCAGCTTAGAGGCAGGACGCTCCACAGATACGCAGTATTTT. Translating gives CASSLEAGRSTDTQYF.